This TCR beta chain was recorded in a study of blood T cell repertoires in COVID-19. Sequencing used immunoSEQ multiplex PCR; TCRdb keeps in-frame clones, though not all of them. The data show some 250,000 clones, with 70% to 90% seen just once and around 0.78% held by the top ten. The V gene's germline CDR1 is LNHDA and CDR2 SQIVND (reference sequence). The length of the CDR3 is 17 residues. V was clipped by 6 bases and J by 0 bases, with 18 bases between them. The source is a woman in her twenties or thirties with acute or convalescent COVID-19. The sequenced material came from peripheral blood. J is TRBJ2-1 and V is TRBV19; the D gene is possibly TRBD2 (6 bases). CDR3 DNA sequence: TGTGCCAGTAGATCCCGTCGGGCTAGCGACTCCTACAATGAGCAGTTCTTC. It translates to CASRSRRASDSYNEQFF.